Below, 3 T cell receptor beta chains from the same sample are listed, as sequenced in a study of memory CD4+ T cells and cytomegalovirus serostatus. Assay: immunoSEQ multiplex PCR; the TCRdb copy retains only in-frame clones and omits some. The top ten clones hold approximately 0.82% of a sample with roughly 50,000 clones, roughly 80% of them seen once. The sort gate was single viable CD3+CD4+CD8-CD45RO+ cells for memory CD4+ T cells. The sample taken for sequencing was memory CD4+ T cells from blood. The source is an adult in good health and CMV-seronegative.

The chain is built from TRBV5-8 and TRBJ1-2, with D possibly matching TRBD1 (6 bases). The CDR3 spans 15 residues. Germline V CDR1 and CDR2: SGHTS, YDEGEE. V was clipped by 0 bases and J by 4 bases, with 13 bases between them. DNA for the CDR3: TGTGCCAGCAGCTTGGGGCCAGGGGAAGGCTATGGCTACACCTTC. Translating gives CASSLGPGEGYGYTF. The full variable domain, rest sourced from reference TRBV5-8 and TRBJ1-2, is EAGVTQSPTHLIKTRGQQATLRCSPISGHTSVYWYQQALGLGLQFLLWYDEGEERNRGNFPPRFSGRQFPNYSSELNVNALELEDSALYLCASSLGPGEGYGYTFGSGTRLTVV.

The chain's CDR3 is CASSLSPYNRRSNYGYTF. As DNA, the CDR3 is TGTGCCAGCAGCTTGTCGCCCTACAACAGGCGATCTAACTATGGCTACACCTTC. The V gene is TRBV5-8, the J gene TRBJ1-2; the D gene is possibly TRBD1 (5 bases). The ends were cut back, 1 base at V and 0 bases at J, with 19 bases in the middle. The CDR3 spans 18 residues. Germline assignment: CDR1 SGHTS and CDR2 YDEGEE.

The gene calls are TRBV2 and TRBJ2-3; D is tentatively TRBD1 or TRBD2 (5 bases each). The CDR3 has 14 amino acids. Trimming stripped 5 bases from V and 1 base from J, with 10 bases between. Germline CDR1 SNHLY, CDR2 FYNNEI. CDR3 sequence reads: CASSTRGGTDTQYF. DNA for the CDR3: TGTGCCAGCAGTACCCGAGGGGGCACAGATACGCAGTATTTT.